Here is one T cell receptor beta chain with its context. Its antigen is not known. The CDR3 covers 13 residues. After removal of 0 bases from V and 6 bases from J, the junction contained 2 bases not matched to a gene. Germline-derived CDR1 and CDR2 are SGHRS and YFSETQ. The sample belongs to a study of cytomegalovirus exposure and HLA in healthy donors. Study findings and constraints: TCR beta V- and J-gene trimming was later associated with a missense DCLRE1C variant. Within an earlier analysis, most TCR beta V segments proved productive either about 87% or about 30% of the time.

The PCR ran on 60 Vbeta and 13 Jbeta primers. Using immunoSEQ multiplex PCR, the repertoire was profiled, and TCRdb retains in-frame clones only, with some absent. Of about 160,000 clones listed, more than 60% are singletons. The chain joins TRBV5-1 to TRBJ2-7; 8 bases are shared with TRBD2. The sequence was collected from a male donor in good health and CMV-seronegative. Material for sequencing was PBMCs. This chain's CDR3 is CASSLAGGAEQYF. DNA of the CDR3: TGCGCCAGCAGCTTGGCGGGAGGGGCCGAGCAGTACTTC. Supplemented by reference TRBV5-1 and TRBJ2-7, the full variable domain reads KAGVTQTPRYLIKTRGQQVTLSCSPISGHRSVSWYQQTPGQGLQFLFEYFSETQRNKGNFPGRFSGRQFSNSRSEMNVSTLELGDSALYLCASSLAGGAEQYFGPGTRLTVT.